A single TCR beta chain is shown here with its context. Antigen unknown. PCR was performed a second time for roughly 6 to 12 cycles using a sample-barcoded 5' primer and a J-beta primer mix. TCRdb re-called the 5' RACE reads through MiXCR, storing one row per CDR3 protein. The sample holds about a million distinct CDR3 sequences, 30% to 40% seen once. Per germline, CDR1 SNHLY and CDR2 FYNNEI. This CDR3 spans 14 amino acids. With 3 bases removed from V and 0 bases from J, the gap between germline ends came to 8 bases. This record belongs to a study of blood T cells in healthy people across ages. Study-wide results and caveats: Estimates drawn from one million T cells were deemed to understate diversity.

This receptor was obtained from a man between 18 and 35 years old in good health. V gene TRBV2 combines with J gene TRBJ2-5, with a possible D match to TRBD1 (6 bases). The sample was blood. The chain's CDR3 is CASSDWTDQETQYF. The CDR3 DNA is TGTGCCAGCAGTGATTGGACAGACCAAGAGACCCAGTACTTC.